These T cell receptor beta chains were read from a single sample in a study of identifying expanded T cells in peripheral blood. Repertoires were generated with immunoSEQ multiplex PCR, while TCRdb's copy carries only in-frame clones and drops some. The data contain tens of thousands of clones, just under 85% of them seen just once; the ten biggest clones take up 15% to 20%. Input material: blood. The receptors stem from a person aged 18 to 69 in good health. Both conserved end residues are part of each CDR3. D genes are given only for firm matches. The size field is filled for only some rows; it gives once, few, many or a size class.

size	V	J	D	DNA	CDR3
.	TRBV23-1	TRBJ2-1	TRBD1	TGCGCCAGCAGTCAATCGGGGACAGACATACCATACTCCTACAATGAGCAGTTCTTC	CASSQSGTDIPYSYNEQFF
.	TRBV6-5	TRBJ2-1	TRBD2	TGTGCCAGCAGCCGACTAGCGGGATACAATGAGCAGTTCTTC	CASSRLAGYNEQFF
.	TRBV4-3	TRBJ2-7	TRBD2	TGCGCCAGCAGCCAAGCTGCTAGCGGGAGCTACGAGCAGTACTTC	CASSQAASGSYEQYF
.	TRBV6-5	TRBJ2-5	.	TGTGCCAGCGGCCCCCGAGAGACCCAGTACTTC	CASGPRETQYF
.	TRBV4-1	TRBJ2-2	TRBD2	TGCGCCAGCAGCCTCGGCGTTCTCGCGGGAGACGGGGAGCTGTTTTTT	CASSLGVLAGDGELFF
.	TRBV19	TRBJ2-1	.	TGTGCCAGTAGGGACAGCCCGAGCTCCTACAATGAGCAGTTCTTC	CASRDSPSSYNEQFF
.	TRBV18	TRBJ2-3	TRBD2	TGTGCCAGCTCACCCTGGACTAGCGGGACCAGCACAGATACGCAGTATTTT	CASSPWTSGTSTDTQYF
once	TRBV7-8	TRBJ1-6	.	TGTGCCAGCAGCACCCGACAGACCAATTCACCCCTCCACTTT	CASSTRQTNSPLHF
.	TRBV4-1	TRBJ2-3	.	TGCGCCAGCAGCACAGTAGGGGCAGATACGCAGTATTTT	CASSTVGADTQYF
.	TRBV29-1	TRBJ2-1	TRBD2	TGCAGCGTCTCCGGGACTAGCGGGGGTTCCTACAATGAGCAGTTCTTC	CSVSGTSGGSYNEQFF
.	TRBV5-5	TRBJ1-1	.	TGTGCCAGCAGCTTGCATCAGAGCAGGTTGGTTACTGGTGAAGCTTTCTTT	CASSLHQSRLVTGEAFF
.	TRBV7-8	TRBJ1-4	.	TGTGCCAGCAGCTTAGTGAAGGGTGGGGAAAAACTGTTTTTT	CASSLVKGGEKLFF
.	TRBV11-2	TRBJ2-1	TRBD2	TGTGCCAGCAGCTTAGGGGACGTAGCGGGACCCTACAATGAGCAGTTCTTC	CASSLGDVAGPYNEQFF
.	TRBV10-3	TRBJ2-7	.	TGTGCCATCAGTACGACTGAATACGAGCAGTACTTC	CAISTTEYEQYF
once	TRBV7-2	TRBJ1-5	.	TGTGCCAGCAGCTTAGAGGCGGCGGGCAATCAGCCCCAGCATTTT	CASSLEAAGNQPQHF
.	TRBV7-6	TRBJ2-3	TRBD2	TGTGCCAGCAGCCGTAGCGGGAGCAGGGCAGATACGCAGTATTTT	CASSRSGSRADTQYF
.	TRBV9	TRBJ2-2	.	TGTGCCAGCAGCGTTGGCGGGACTAACACCGGGGAGCTGTTTTTT	CASSVGGTNTGELFF
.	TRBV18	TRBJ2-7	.	TGTGCCAGCTCACCGGAGTCCTACGAGCAGTACTTC	CASSPESYEQYF
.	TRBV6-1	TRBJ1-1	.	TGTGCCAGCAGCGGGACGTCGAACACTGAAGCTTTCTTT	CASSGTSNTEAFF
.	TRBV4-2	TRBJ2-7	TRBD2	TGTGCCAGCAGCCACGGGACTAGCGGGAGTTCCTACGAGCAGTACTTC	CASSHGTSGSSYEQYF
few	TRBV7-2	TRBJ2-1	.	TGTGCCAGCAGCTTATCCGCGGCATACAATGAGCAGTTCTTC	CASSLSAAYNEQFF
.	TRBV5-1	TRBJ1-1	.	TGCGCCAGCAGCCCATATGGGGACGAGAGCACTGAAGCTTTCTTT	CASSPYGDESTEAFF
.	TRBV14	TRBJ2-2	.	TGTGCCAGCAGCCAAGTTATAAACACCGGGGAGCTGTTTTTT	CASSQVINTGELFF
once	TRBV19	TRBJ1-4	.	TGTGCCAGTAGAATGGGGAGTGCGGATGAAAAACTGTTTTTT	CASRMGSADEKLFF
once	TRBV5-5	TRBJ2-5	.	TGTGCCAGCAGCTTGCTGCAGGAAGAGACCCAGTACTTC	CASSLLQEETQYF
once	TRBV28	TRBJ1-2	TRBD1	TGTGCCAGCAGGGGACAGGGGAACAAGTATGGCTACACCTTC	CASRGQGNKYGYTF
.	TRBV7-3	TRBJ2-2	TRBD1	TGTGCCAGCAGCTCCCAAAGTGGGACAGCCGGGGAGCTGTTTTTT	CASSSQSGTAGELFF
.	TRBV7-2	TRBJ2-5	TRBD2	TGTGCCAGCAGTCGGACTAGCAGCCAAGAGACCCAGTACTTC	CASSRTSSQETQYF
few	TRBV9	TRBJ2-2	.	TGTGCCAGCAGCGTATACGGGGAGAACACCGGGGAGCTGTTTTTT	CASSVYGENTGELFF
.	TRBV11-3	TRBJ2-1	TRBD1	TGTGCCAGCAGCTTACTAGGTCAGGGGGCCGTTGGGAATGAGCAGTTCTTC	CASSLLGQGAVGNEQFF
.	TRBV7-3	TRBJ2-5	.	TGTGCCAGCAGCTTATCAAGGGCCGGGGAGACCCAGTACTTC	CASSLSRAGETQYF
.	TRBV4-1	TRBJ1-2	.	TGCGCCAGCAGCCTTGCAGGAGACTATGGCTACACCTTC	CASSLAGDYGYTF
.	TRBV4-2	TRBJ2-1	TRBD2	TGTGCCAGCAGCCAAGTGTCCCTAGCGGGAGACAATGAGCAGTTCTTC	CASSQVSLAGDNEQFF
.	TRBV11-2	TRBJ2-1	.	TGTGCCAGCAGCTTAGGTCGGGAAGTAAATGAGCAGTTCTTC	CASSLGREVNEQFF